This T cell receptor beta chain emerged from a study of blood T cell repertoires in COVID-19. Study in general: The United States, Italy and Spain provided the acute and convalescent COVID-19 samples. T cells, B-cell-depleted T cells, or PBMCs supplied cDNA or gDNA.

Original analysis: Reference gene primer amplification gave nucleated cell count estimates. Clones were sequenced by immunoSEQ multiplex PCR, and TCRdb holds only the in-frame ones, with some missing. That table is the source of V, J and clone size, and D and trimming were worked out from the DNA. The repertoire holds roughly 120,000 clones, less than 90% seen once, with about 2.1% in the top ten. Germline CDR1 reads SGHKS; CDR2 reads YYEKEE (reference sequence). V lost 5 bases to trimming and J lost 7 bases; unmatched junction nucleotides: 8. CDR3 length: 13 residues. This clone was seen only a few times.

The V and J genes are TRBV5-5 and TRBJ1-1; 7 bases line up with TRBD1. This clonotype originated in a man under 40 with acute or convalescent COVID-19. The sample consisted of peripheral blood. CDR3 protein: CASRLTGVNEAFF. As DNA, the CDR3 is TGTGCCAGCAGACTTACAGGGGTGAATGAAGCTTTCTTT.